Below, 21 T cell receptor beta chains from the same sample are listed, as sequenced in a study of glioma-infiltrating T cells. TCR alpha and beta CDR3 regions were amplified from RNA using iRepertoire nested multiplex PCR. One entry per CDR3 protein, called by TCRdb with MiXCR from the multiplex PCR reads. The sample has some 90,000 distinct CDR3 sequences, roughly 39% seen once; the top ten hold 35% to 40%. The specimen was glioma tissue, nonneoplastic brain tissue, or PBMCs (not recorded which). Receptors were obtained from a human donor with low-grade glioma or glioblastoma, undergoing nonglioma brain surgery, or in good health (not recorded which).

The V and J genes are TRBV5-1 and TRBJ1-1, with D unclear. The germline gives CDR1 SGHRS, CDR2 YFSETQ. This CDR3 has 14 amino acids. V gave up 3 bases and J gave up 5 bases, with 14 bases separating them. CDR3 in DNA: TGCGCCAGCAGCTCGGTACTCGGAGGGACTGAAGCTTTCTTT. Its translation: CASSSVLGGTEAFF.

This clonotype was detected only a few times. This chain uses TRBV29-1 with TRBJ1-1; perhaps TRBD1 as D (5 bases). Germline assignment: CDR1 SQVTM and CDR2 ANQGSEA. The CDR3 spans 14 residues. The ends were cut back, 7 bases at V and 1 base at J, with 16 bases in the middle. The DNA of the CDR3 is TGCAGCGGTAATCCGGGGGGGACGAACACTGAAGCTTTCTTT. Protein: CSGNPGGTNTEAFF.

At least ten counts were recorded for this clonotype. This chain joins TRBV15 and TRBJ2-1; maybe TRBD1 (6 bases). Looked up from germline, CDR1 is LNHNV and CDR2 is YYDKDF (reference sequence). This CDR3 contains 14 residues. Deletions cut 8 bases from V and 5 bases from J, with 16 bases between. CDR3 nucleotides: TGTGCCACCGGGACACCGGTCAAAAACAATGAGCAGTTCTTC. It encodes CATGTPVKNNEQFF.

In regard to this clonotype: Being one base from a much bigger clone, this may be a read error. The chain couples TRBV5-1 to TRBJ2-7; possibly TRBD1 for D (8 bases). The V end was cut by 7 bases, the J end by 4 bases, with 15 bases between. This CDR3 comprises 13 residues. Germline V lookup: CDR1 SGHRS, CDR2 YFSETQ. Here the CDR3 reads CASGTGGGYEQYF. CDR3 coding DNA: TGCGCCAGCGGAACAGGGGGGGGATACGAGCAGTACTTC. Complete variable domain (other parts from reference TRBV5-1 and TRBJ2-7): KAGVTQTPRYLIKTRGQQVTLSCSPISGHRSVSWYQQTPGQGLQFLFEYFSETQRNKGNFPGRFSGRQFSNSRSEMNVSTLELGDSALYLCASGTGGGYEQYFGPGTRLTVT.

This clonotype was picked up many times. This chain uses TRBV7-9 with TRBJ1-5; 7 bases fit TRBD1. With V trimmed by 5 bases and J by 7 bases, 8 bases remained unmatched. The CDR3 spans 14 residues. CDR1 is SEHNR, CDR2 FQNEAQ, per germline (reference sequence). In DNA form, the CDR3 reads TGTGCCAGCAGCAGGGGGACAGCAGCCCAGCCCCAGCATTTT. Translating it yields CASSRGTAAQPQHF.

This clonotype came up many times. V and J are TRBV4-1 and TRBJ2-7; no definite D call. The CDR3 covers 14 residues. The germline gives CDR1 MGHRA, CDR2 YSYEKL. V lost 4 bases and J lost 6, with 16 bases in between. The CDR3 spells CASSPDRPPIEQYF. CDR3 DNA sequence: TGCGCCAGCAGCCCCGATCGGCCCCCCATCGAGCAGTACTTC.

Many counts were recorded for this clonotype. The chain couples TRBV2 to TRBJ2-1; D is perhaps TRBD1 (6 bases). Trimming shortened V by 8 bases and J by 5 bases, and 13 bases separated the two germline ends. The CDR3 covers 13 residues. The germline V gene has CDR1 SNHLY and CDR2 FYNNEI. In nucleotides, the CDR3 is TGTGCCAGCCAGGGACAAGAGAACAATGAGCAGTTCTTC. It encodes CASQGQENNEQFF.

This clonotype was counted at least ten times. The chain combines TRBV3-1 with TRBJ2-3; D might be TRBD1 (5 bases). From germline, CDR1 is LGHDT and CDR2 YNNKEL (reference sequence). This CDR3 is built from 15 residues. Trimming stripped 4 bases from V and 2 bases from J, with 13 bases between. The CDR3 bases are TGTGCCAGCAGCCGAATACAGGAAATCACAGATACGCAGTATTTT. Its protein product is CASSRIQEITDTQYF.

In regard to this clonotype: A much larger clone differs by one base, so this may be a read error. The chain is built from TRBV7-2 and TRBJ2-7; D not resolved. Per the germline V gene, CDR1 is SGHTA and CDR2 is FQGNSA. The CDR3 contains 13 residues. The CDR3 coding sequence is TGTGCCAGCAAAGAAGCAGAATCCTACGAGAAGTACTTC. It encodes CASKEAESYEKYF.

A few counts support this clonotype. This could be a read error, since a much larger clone is one nucleotide away. The J gene is TRBJ2-3, the V gene TRBV19; no clear D. Germline-derived CDR1 and CDR2 are LNHDA and SQIVND (reference sequence). The CDR3 is made up of 13 amino acids. CDR3 sequence: CPSKTQDTDTQYF. For the CDR3, the DNA is TGTCCCAGTAAGACTCAAGATACAGATACGCAGTATTTT. Full variable domain (outside the CDR3, taken from reference TRBV19 and TRBJ2-3): DGGITQSPKYLFRKEGQNVTLSCEQNLNHDAMYWYRQDPGQGLRLIYYSQIVNDFQKGDIAEGYSVSREKKESFPLTVTSAQKNPTAFYLCPSKTQDTDTQYFGPGTRLTVL.

Points on this clonotype: The CDR3 end shows no conserved phenylalanine or tryptophan, and so a read error is likely. V gene TRBV20-1 combines with J gene TRBJ1-2; tentative D call: TRBD1 (6 bases). The CDR3 consists of 12 residues. CDR1 and CDR2 (germline): DFQATT, SNEGSKA (reference sequence). CDR3 region: CSVRDYRVGYTS. The CDR3 coding sequence is TGCAGTGTTAGAGATTACAGGGTCGGCTACACCTCC.

About this clonotype: This may be a read error, as it is one base from a much larger clone. The chain carries TRBV19 and TRBJ1-5; unclear D gene. This CDR3 comprises 13 residues. Per the germline V gene, CDR1 is LNHDA and CDR2 is SQIVND (reference sequence). The CDR3, as DNA: TGTGCCAGTAGTGTTCTCGGCAATCATCCCCAGCATTTT. Translation: CASSVLGNHPQHF.

This clonotype was seen ten or more times. The rearrangement links TRBV7-9 to TRBJ1-5, with D unclear. The CDR3 is 14 residues long. Germline CDR1 is SEHNR and CDR2 is FQNEAQ (reference sequence). V dropped 3 bases and J dropped 3 bases, with 9 bases sitting between them. The CDR3 nucleotides are TGTGCCAGCAGCTTGGGTTTTACCAATCAGCCCCAGCATTTT. Its translation: CASSLGFTNQPQHF. Variable domain in full (rest from reference TRBV7-9 and TRBJ1-5): DTGVSQNPRHKITKRGQNVTFRCDPISEHNRLYWYRQTLGQGPEFLTYFQNEAQLEKSRLLSDRFSAERPKGSFSTLEIQRTEQGDSAMYLCASSLGFTNQPQHFGDGTRLSIL.

This clonotype came up many times. The rearrangement joins TRBV5-4 to TRBJ2-5; no reliable D call. Germline CDR1 reads SGHNT; CDR2 reads YYREEE (reference sequence). Between the trimmed V and J ends, which lost 0 bases and 5 bases, there was a span of 8 bases. This CDR3 has 13 amino acids. The CDR3 here is CASSLVGVETQYF. CDR3 DNA: TGTGCCAGCAGCTTGGTTGGGGTGGAGACCCAGTACTTC.

As regards this clonotype: Since the CDR3 does not end with the conserved phenylalanine or tryptophan, this likely comes from a read error. CDR3 protein: CTSSLKVSGPSYEQYS. The CDR3 DNA is TGCACCAGCAGCTTGAAGGTGAGCGGACCATCCTACGAGCAGTACTCC. The rearrangement uses TRBV5-1 and TRBJ2-7, with D perhaps matching TRBD2 (5 bases). Per the germline V gene, CDR1 is SGHRS and CDR2 is YFSETQ. The CDR3 sequence is 16 residues long.

To note about this clonotype: A much larger clone sits a single nucleotide away, making a read error possible. V is TRBV5-1 and J is TRBJ2-7, with no clear D. The closer fit of TRBJ2-1 to the DNA end suggests the J call may be wrong. Germline V gives CDR1 SGHRS, CDR2 YFSETQ. The CDR3 contains 11 residues. CDR3 DNA: TGCGCCAGCACCTCTATTAATGACCAGTTCTTC. It yields the protein CASTSINDQFF.

Comment on this clonotype: One junction end does not reproduce the germline sequence, and a read error may be involved. The chain links TRBV4-1 to TRBJ2-5; D call uncertain. There are 14 residues in the CDR3. CDR1 is MGHRA and CDR2 is YSYEKL in the germline V gene. The CDR3 DNA follows: TGCGCCAGCAGCCAAGATCGTCCCCCAGATACCCAGCACTTC. Its translation: CASSQDRPPDTQHF.

The table lists this clonotype with many counts. The chain recombines TRBV2 with TRBJ2-5, with 9 positions matching TRBD2. This CDR3 spans 16 amino acids. Per germline, CDR1 SNHLY and CDR2 FYNNEI. V dropped 7 bases and J dropped 5; count of bases not matched to a gene: 14. Written as DNA, the CDR3 is TGTGCCAGCACCCCGGTGTTAGCGGGAGTGAAGGAGACCCAGTACTTC. Encoded protein: CASTPVLAGVKETQYF.

This clonotype was found many times. The genes are TRBV29-1 and TRBJ2-1, with 10 bases aligning to TRBD2. V shed 3 bases and J 9 bases; nucleotides not matched to a gene: 5. Germline values: CDR1 SQVTM, CDR2 ANQGSEA. This CDR3 comprises 13 residues. CDR3 region: CSVDSLAGVEQFF. The CDR3 region has the DNA TGCAGCGTTGATTCGCTAGCGGGAGTTGAGCAGTTCTTC.

There are a few counts of this clonotype. The V call is TRBV5-4, the J call TRBJ2-3, with 12 positions matching TRBD2. After removal of 4 bases from V and 2 bases from J, the junction contained 5 bases not matched to a gene. In germline, CDR1 is SGHNT, CDR2 YYREEE (reference sequence). The CDR3 covers 16 residues. The CDR3 is CASSPRLAGATDTQYF. In nucleotides, the CDR3 is TGTGCCAGCAGCCCTAGACTAGCGGGGGCCACAGATACGCAGTATTTT.

There are many counts of this clonotype. J is TRBJ2-7 and V is TRBV12-3 or TRBV12-4; possible D gene TRBD1, 6 bases. This CDR3 is 11 amino acids long. The V end was cut by 9 bases, the J end by 3 bases, with 9 bases between. CDR3 nucleotides: TGTGCCAGTGTACAGGGCTACGAGCAGTACTTC. It specifies CASVQGYEQYF.